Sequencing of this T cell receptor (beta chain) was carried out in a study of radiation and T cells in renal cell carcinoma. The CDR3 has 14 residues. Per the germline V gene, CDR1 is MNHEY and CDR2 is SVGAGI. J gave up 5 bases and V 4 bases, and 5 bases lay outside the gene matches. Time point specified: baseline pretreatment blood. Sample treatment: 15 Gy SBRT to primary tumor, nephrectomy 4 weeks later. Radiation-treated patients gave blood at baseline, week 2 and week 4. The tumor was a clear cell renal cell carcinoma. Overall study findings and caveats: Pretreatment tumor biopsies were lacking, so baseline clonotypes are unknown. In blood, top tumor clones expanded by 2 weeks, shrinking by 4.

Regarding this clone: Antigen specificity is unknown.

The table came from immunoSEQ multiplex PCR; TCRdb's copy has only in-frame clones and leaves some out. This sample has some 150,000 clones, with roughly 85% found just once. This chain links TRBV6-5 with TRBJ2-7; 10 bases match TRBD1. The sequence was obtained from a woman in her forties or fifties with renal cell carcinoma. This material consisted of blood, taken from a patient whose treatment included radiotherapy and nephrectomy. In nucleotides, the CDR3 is TGTGCCAGCAGTTCCTACGGGACAGGGGACGAGCAGTACTTC. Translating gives CASSSYGTGDEQYF.